This T cell receptor (beta chain) was sequenced in a study of vaccination and CD4 T cells after COVID-19 (dated by TCRdb to between 2021 and 2023). Notes on the research overall: Every convalescent patient had a positive nasal swab PCR test for SARS-CoV-2, with mild disease in eight to ten patients and severe disease in one. Participants got two doses of the Pfizer-BioNTech BNT162b2 vaccine (n=8) or two doses of the Moderna mRNA-1273 vaccine (n=2). The spike-specific CD4+ TCR repertoire was compared before and after mRNA vaccination in 10 to 11 COVID-19 convalescent patients and a handful of infection-naive healthy vaccine recipients. Post-vaccine blood samples were obtained a median of roughly 75 days after the second vaccine dose, with a range of roughly 13 to 250 days. Overlapping spike peptide pools from SARS-CoV-2 and from the common cold coronaviruses HCoV-NL63, HCoV-OC43 and HCoV-229E were used as culture stimuli. Post-COVID blood samples from convalescent patients were collected a median of roughly 100 days after diagnosis, with a range of roughly 35 to 180 days. As controls, cultures received a CEFX viral epitope pool (the positive control), an HIV-1 Nef peptide pool (the negative control), or no peptide at all. The convalescent cohort included six males and four females, with two Hispanic individuals, seven Caucasians, two Asians and one multiracial person.

Comments on this clonotype: What antigen it recognizes has not been identified. Within one base of it there is no much larger clone, and no base qualities were kept.

V is shortened by 7 bases, J by 4 bases, and the region joining them spans 25 bases. CDR1 is given as LNHDA and CDR2 as SQIVND, both from the germline V gene (reference sequence). The CDR3, cysteine through phenylalanine, is 17 amino acids long. Just CDR3 DNA is preserved here, 51 bases in frame from base 1. Broader findings and caveats from the paper: An increase in the median number of SARS-CoV-2-reactive clonotypes from around 20 after infection to approximately 41 after vaccination was observed, but the change was not found to be significant. Among the post-vaccine SARS-CoV-2-reactive clones in convalescent patients, a median around 86% showed up only after vaccination, which suggests vaccine-specific priming. The number of convalescent patients in the study was relatively small, and the study did not examine early timepoints following natural infection. Of the vaccine-specific clones in convalescent patients, 304 of 307, or nearly all, reacted only to SARS-CoV-2 spike and did not cross-react with common cold coronaviruses.

Library creation used PCR. DNA from cultured CD4+ T cells was subjected to TCR sequencing with the Oncomine TCR Beta short-read assay at the Johns Hopkins FTIC core. The QIAamp micro DNA kit was used to extract genomic DNA from the cultured CD4+ T cells. The Oncomine TCR Beta libraries from cultured CD4+ T cells were pooled using unique dual indexes and then sequenced on an Illumina iSeq 100. As for the authors' bioinformatics: Non-productive sequences were removed, and CDR3s that did not start with C, did not end with F or W, or were shorter than 7 amino acids were discarded. The MANAFEST web application was used to identify antigen-specific clonotypes by comparing peptide-stimulated wells against reference wells and other culture wells. An FDR below 0.05, an odds ratio above 5, and a productive frequency above 0.1% in at least two of three replicate wells were required for clones to be considered positive. A clonotype was classed as cross-reactive if the clonotype showed significant expansion both in SARS-CoV-2 spike wells and in at least one common cold coronavirus spike condition. CDR3 homology was assessed with Levenshtein distances (stringdist) and unrooted phylogenetic trees (ape) in R version 3.6.1. TCRdb ran its own pipeline on the public reads, namely fastp trimming at Q25 and MiXCR clone calling, and kept in-frame beta chains. Each entry is one CDR3 protein sequence, shown with its most common DNA and genes. What appears here as the V and J calls and clone size reflects TCRdb's work, not the paper's. The sample table shows about 22,000 distinct CDR3 sequences, and 40% to 60% are seen once. Jointly, the top ten make up roughly 9% of the sample.

Interpreted using the paper, the treatment or condition label stands for: roughly 10-day PBMC culture with coronavirus spike peptide pools or control peptides (ViraFEST assay). The study used the ViraFEST assay, which expanded antigen-specific T cells with peptide pools and then identified expanded clonotypes by TCR sequencing. The convalescent patients' positive SARS-CoV-2 PCR tests were from March to December 2020, which was before the Alpha, Beta and Delta variants emerged in the United States. Each well held about 2.2 million PBMCs cultured in IMDM containing approximately 5% human AB serum and approximately 9.8 IU/ml IL-2, with 8 to 10 ug/ml peptide pools added. On days 3 and 7, half of the culture medium was replaced with fresh IL-2-containing medium. CD4+ T cells were isolated after roughly nine days of culture through negative selection using the EasySep CD4+ T cell isolation kit. Ficoll-Paque Plus gradient centrifugation was used to isolate PBMCs from whole blood, and the isolated PBMCs were then either used fresh or cryopreserved at -140C. Culture conditions were generally each tested in triplicate wells.

What was sequenced was CD4+ T cells from blood, cultured in vitro. This receptor was taken from a human donor who had recovered from COVID-19. The rearranged segments are TRBV19 and TRBJ1-2; no confident D gene assignment can be made. The CDR3 reads CASTSSRSTLLGYGYTF. The nucleotide sequence reads TGTGCCAGTACGAGTAGCAGATCGACTCTCCTAGGCTATGGCTACACCTTC.